This TCR beta chain derives from a study of regulatory T cells in long-lasting Graves disease. General observations from the study: Newly diagnosed disease favored TRBV20-1 and TRBJ2-1 over persistent disease.

Documented time point: persistent/refractory GD, antithyroid drugs over 5 years with positive TRAb. Following extraction of RNA from PBMCs, that RNA was used to make the TCR library. Graves' disease diagnoses followed American Thyroid Association guidelines. According to the study, TCR beta libraries were built with iRepertoire HTBI primers and CDR3-region Arm-PCR. TCRdb passed the multiplex PCR reads through MiXCR, listing each CDR3 protein once. The sample gives around 400,000 distinct CDR3 sequences, about 20% of which show up once; approximately 25% is in the top ten. Turning to this clonotype: The antigen remains unidentified.

V shed 6 bases and J shed 6 bases, with 15 bases lying between them. Germline CDR1 is MNHNS and CDR2 is SASEGT. This CDR3 is built from 14 residues. Material: peripheral blood mononuclear cells (PBMCs), obtained when the disease was refractory, from a patient treated with antithyroid drugs. The rearrangement uses TRBV6-1 and TRBJ2-1, with D possibly matching TRBD1 (5 bases). This TCR derives from a female donor with Graves disease. CDR3 region: CASRPSGQSNEQFF. CDR3 nucleotide sequence: TGTGCCAGCAGGCCCTCAGGGCAGTCCAATGAGCAGTTCTTC.